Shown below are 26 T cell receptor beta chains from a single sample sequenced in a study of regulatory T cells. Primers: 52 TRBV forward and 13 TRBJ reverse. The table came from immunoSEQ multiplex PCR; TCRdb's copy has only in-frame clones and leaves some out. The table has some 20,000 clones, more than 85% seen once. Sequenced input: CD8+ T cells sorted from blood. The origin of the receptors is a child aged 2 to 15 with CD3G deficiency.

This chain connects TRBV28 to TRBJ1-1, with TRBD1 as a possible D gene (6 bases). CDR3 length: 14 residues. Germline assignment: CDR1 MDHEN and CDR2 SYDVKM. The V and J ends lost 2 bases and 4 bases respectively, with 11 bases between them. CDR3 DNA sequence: TGTGCCAGCAGTTTAGCGGGGGCGGGCACTGAAGCTTTCTTT. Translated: CASSLAGAGTEAFF.

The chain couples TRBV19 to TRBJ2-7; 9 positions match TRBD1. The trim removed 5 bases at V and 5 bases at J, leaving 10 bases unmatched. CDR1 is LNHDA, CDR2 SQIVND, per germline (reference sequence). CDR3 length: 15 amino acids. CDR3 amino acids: CASSAASGTGNEQYF. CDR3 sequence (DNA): TGTGCCAGTAGTGCTGCGTCCGGGACAGGGAACGAGCAGTACTTC.

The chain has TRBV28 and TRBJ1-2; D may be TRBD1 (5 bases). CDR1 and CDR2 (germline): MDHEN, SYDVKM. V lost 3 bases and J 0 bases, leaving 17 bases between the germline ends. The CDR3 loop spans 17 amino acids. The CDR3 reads CASSFGPGSRANYGYTF. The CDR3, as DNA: TGTGCCAGCAGTTTTGGTCCAGGGTCTCGGGCTAACTATGGCTACACCTTC.

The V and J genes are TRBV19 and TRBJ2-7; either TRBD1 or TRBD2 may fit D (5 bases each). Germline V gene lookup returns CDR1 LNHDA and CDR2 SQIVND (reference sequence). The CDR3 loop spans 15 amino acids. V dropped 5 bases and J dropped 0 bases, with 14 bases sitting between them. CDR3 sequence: CASSLGWGSSYEQYF. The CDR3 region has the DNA TGTGCCAGTAGTCTAGGGTGGGGGAGCTCCTACGAGCAGTACTTC.

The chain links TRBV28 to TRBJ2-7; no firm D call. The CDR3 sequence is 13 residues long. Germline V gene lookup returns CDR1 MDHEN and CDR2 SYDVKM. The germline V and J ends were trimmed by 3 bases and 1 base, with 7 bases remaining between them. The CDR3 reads CASSFGQSYEQYF. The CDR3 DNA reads TGTGCCAGCAGTTTTGGGCAGTCCTACGAGCAGTACTTC. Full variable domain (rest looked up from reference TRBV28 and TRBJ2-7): DVKVTQSSRYLVKRTGEKVFLECVQDMDHENMFWYRQDPGLGLRLIYFSYDVKMKEKGDIPEGYSVSREKKERFSLILESASTNQTSMYLCASSFGQSYEQYFGPGTRLTVT.

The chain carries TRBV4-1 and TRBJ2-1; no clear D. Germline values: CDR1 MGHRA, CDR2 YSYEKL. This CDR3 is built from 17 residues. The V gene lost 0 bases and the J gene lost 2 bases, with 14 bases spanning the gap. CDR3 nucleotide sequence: TGCGCCAGCAGCCAAGAGCCCCCGGAGTCTCCCTACAATGAGCAGTTCTTC. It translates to CASSQEPPESPYNEQFF.

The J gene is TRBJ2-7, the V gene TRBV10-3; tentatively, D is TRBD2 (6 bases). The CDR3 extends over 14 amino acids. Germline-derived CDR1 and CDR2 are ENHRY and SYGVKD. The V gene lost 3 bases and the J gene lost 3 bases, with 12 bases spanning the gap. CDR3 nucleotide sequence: TGTGCCATCAGTGAAGTGGGAGGAGGCTACGAGCAGTACTTC. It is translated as CAISEVGGGYEQYF.

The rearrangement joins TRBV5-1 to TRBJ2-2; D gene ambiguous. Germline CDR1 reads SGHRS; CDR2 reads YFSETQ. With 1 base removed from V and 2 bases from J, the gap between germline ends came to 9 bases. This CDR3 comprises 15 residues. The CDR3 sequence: CASSLWDSNTGELFF. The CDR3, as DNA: TGCGCCAGCAGCTTGTGGGATTCCAACACCGGGGAGCTGTTTTTT.

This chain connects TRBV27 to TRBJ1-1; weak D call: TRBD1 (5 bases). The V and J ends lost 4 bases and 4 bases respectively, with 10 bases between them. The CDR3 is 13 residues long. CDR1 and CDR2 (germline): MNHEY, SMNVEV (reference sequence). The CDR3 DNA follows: TGTGCCAGCAGTTGGTCGAGGGGCACTGAAGCTTTCTTT. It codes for CASSWSRGTEAFF.

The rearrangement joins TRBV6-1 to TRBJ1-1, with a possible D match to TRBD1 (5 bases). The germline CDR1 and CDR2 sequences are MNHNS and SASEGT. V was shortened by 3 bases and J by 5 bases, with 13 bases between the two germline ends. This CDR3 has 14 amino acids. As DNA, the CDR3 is TGTGCCAGCAGTGAGCAGCGTGGGGGGACTGAAGCTTTCTTT. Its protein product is CASSEQRGGTEAFF.

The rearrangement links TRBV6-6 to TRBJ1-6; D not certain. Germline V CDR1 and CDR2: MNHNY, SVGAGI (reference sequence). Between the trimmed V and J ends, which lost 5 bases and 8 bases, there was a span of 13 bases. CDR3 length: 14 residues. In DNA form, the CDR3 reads TGTGCCAGCAGTCTTGCGGGATCGGATTCACCCCTCCACTTT. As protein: CASSLAGSDSPLHF.

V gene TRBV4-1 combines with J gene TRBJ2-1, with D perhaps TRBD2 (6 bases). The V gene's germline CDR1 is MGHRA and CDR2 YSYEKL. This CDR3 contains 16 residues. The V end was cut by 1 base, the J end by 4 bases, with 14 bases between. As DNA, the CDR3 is TGCGCCAGCAGCCAAGGTGAGATTAGCGGTTACAATGAGCAGTTCTTC. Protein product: CASSQGEISGYNEQFF.

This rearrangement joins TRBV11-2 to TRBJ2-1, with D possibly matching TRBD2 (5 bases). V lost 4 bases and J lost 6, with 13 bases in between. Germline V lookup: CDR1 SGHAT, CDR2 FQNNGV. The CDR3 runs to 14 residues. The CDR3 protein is CASSSGLSGNEQFF. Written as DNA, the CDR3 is TGTGCCAGCAGCTCCGGACTTTCTGGCAATGAGCAGTTCTTC.

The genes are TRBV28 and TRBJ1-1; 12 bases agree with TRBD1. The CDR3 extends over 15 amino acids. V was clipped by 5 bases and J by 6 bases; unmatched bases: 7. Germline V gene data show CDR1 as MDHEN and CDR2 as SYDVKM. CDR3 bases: TGTGCCAGCAGTATTGGGACAGGGGGCTTGGCTGAAGCTTTCTTT. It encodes CASSIGTGGLAEAFF.

The CDR3: CASSERREGDEQFF. In nucleotides, the CDR3 is TGTGCCAGCAGTGAACGCAGGGAAGGCGATGAGCAGTTCTTC. The chain couples TRBV6-1 to TRBJ2-1; weak D call: TRBD1 (5 bases). The CDR3 runs to 14 residues. CDR1 and CDR2 (germline): MNHNS, SASEGT. The V end was cut by 2 bases, the J end by 8 bases, with 13 bases between.

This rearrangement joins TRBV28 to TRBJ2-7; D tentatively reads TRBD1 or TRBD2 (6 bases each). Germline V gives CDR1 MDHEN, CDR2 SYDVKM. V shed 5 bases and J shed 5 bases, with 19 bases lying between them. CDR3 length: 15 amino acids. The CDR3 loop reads CASSPEGGFYNEQYF. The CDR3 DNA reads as TGTGCCAGCAGTCCGGAGGGGGGTTTTTACAACGAGCAGTACTTC.

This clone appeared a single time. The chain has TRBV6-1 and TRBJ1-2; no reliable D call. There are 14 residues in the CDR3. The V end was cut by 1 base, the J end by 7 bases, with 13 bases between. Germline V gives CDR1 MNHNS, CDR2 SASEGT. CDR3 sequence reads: CASSEGWDLGGYTF. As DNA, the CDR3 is TGTGCCAGCAGTGAAGGGTGGGATTTAGGTGGCTACACCTTC.

The CDR3, as DNA: TGTGCCAGCAGCTTCGGGGACAATGAGCAGTTCTTC. Its protein product is CASSFGDNEQFF. The V gene is TRBV7-9, the J gene TRBJ2-1, with a tentative D call TRBD2 (5 bases). This CDR3 has 12 amino acids. Trimming stripped 3 bases from V and 5 bases from J, with 5 bases between. The germline V gene has CDR1 SEHNR and CDR2 FQNEAQ (reference sequence).

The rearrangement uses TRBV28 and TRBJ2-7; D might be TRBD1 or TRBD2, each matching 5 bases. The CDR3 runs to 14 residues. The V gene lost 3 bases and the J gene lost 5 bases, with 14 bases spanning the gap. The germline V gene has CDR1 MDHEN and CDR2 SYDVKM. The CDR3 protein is CASSFSGALNEQYF. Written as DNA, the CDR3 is TGTGCCAGCAGTTTTTCCGGGGCCTTGAACGAGCAGTACTTC.

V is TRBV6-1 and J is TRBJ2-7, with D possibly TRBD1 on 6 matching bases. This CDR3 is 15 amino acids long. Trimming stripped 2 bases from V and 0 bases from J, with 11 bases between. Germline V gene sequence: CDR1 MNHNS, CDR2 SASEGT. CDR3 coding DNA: TGTGCCAGCAGTGAACTAGACAGGTCCTCCTACGAGCAGTACTTC. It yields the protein CASSELDRSSYEQYF.

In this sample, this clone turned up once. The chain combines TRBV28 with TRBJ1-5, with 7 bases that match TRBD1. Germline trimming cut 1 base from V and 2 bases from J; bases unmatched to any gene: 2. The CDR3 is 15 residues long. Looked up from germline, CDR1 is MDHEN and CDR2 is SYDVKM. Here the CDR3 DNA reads TGTGCCAGCAGTTTATCAGGGGGTGGCAATCAGCCCCAGCATTTT. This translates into CASSLSGGGNQPQHF.

The CDR3 spells CASSDATSGYEQFF. CDR3 nucleotide sequence: TGTGCCAGCAGTGATGCGACTAGCGGGTACGAGCAGTTCTTC. J is TRBJ2-1 and V is TRBV6-1; 10 bases align to TRBD2. The CDR3 totals 14 residues. CDR1 and CDR2 from the germline V gene are MNHNS and SASEGT. After removal of 3 bases from V and 10 bases from J, the junction contained 6 bases not matched to a gene.

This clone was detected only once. The CDR3 spells CASSYGQGAGDTQYF. The CDR3 DNA is TGCGCCAGCAGCTACGGACAGGGGGCGGGAGATACGCAGTATTTT. The chain recombines TRBV5-1 with TRBJ2-3; 11 positions match TRBD1. Looked up from germline, CDR1 is SGHRS and CDR2 is YFSETQ. V gave up 3 bases and J gave up 5 bases; unmatched junction bases: 5. The length of the CDR3 is 15 residues. The variable domain in full, completed from reference TRBV5-1 and TRBJ2-3, reads KAGVTQTPRYLIKTRGQQVTLSCSPISGHRSVSWYQQTPGQGLQFLFEYFSETQRNKGNFPGRFSGRQFSNSRSEMNVSTLELGDSALYLCASSYGQGAGDTQYFGPGTRLTVL.

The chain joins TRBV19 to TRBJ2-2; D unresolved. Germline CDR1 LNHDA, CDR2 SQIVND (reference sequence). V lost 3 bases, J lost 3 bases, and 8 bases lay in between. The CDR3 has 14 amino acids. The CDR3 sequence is CASSIGVDTGELFF. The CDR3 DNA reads TGTGCCAGTAGTATTGGGGTGGACACCGGGGAGCTGTTTTTT.

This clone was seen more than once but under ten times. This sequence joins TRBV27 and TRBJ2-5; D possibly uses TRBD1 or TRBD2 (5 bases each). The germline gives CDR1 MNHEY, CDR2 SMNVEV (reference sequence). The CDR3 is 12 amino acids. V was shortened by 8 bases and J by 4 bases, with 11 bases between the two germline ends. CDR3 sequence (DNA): TGTGCCAGCCGAGGGCAGGGAGAGACCCAGTACTTC. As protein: CASRGQGETQYF.

CDR3 sequence (DNA): TGTGCCAGCAGCCAAGTCGATTCTAGAACGGGAGTAGGGAATGAGCAGTTCTTC. Translating gives CASSQVDSRTGVGNEQFF. The chain uses TRBV21-1 and TRBJ2-1; the table calls TRBD2, which could not be checked here. TRBV21-1 is assigned pseudogene status. The CDR3 runs to 18 residues.